This TCR beta chain was sequenced in a study of T-cell reconstitution after alpha-beta-depleted transplantation in children. General study findings and limits: Reportedly, roughly two months post-transplant, alpha-beta T cells arose from several hundred expanded graft clones.

The CDR3 totals 14 residues. The V end was cut by 4 bases, the J end by 0 bases, with 12 bases between. Germline CDR1 and CDR2: DFQATT and SNEGSKA (reference sequence). With respect to this clonotype: The antigen remains unidentified.

Unique molecular identifiers were incorporated during preparation of the TCRbeta library. TCRdb itself ran the PCR reads through MiXCR, one entry per CDR3 protein. The sample records 350,000 to 500,000 distinct CDR3 sequences, approximately 41% being singletons. This receptor was obtained from a girl aged 2-15 years with aplastic anemia, due to receive a stem cell transplant. The chain recombines TRBV20-1 with TRBJ1-2, with D unresolved. The sample consisted of PBMCs, taken before TCRalphabeta/CD19-depleted stem cell transplant. The CDR3 reads CSATIHLTNYGYTF. The CDR3 nucleotides are TGCAGTGCTACGATCCACCTCACTAACTATGGCTACACCTTC.